This T cell receptor (beta chain) stems from a study of chemoradiotherapy in HPV16-positive cancers. Across the whole study: Functional T-cell assays on a couple of HPV16-positive patients' cells defined candidate HPV-specific clones and common TCR motifs.

Here immunoSEQ multiplex PCR was the method, and the copy in TCRdb shows in-frame clones only, minus some. The sample includes roughly 1,000 clones, about 82% of them seen just once. CDR3 length: 15 amino acids. The germline gives CDR1 SGHTA, CDR2 FQGNSA. V was clipped by 5 bases and J by 2 bases; unmatched bases: 3. Turning to this clone: Antigen specificity is unknown.

Overall study findings and caveats: During treatment, candidate HPV-specific clones and E7-related motifs expanded in tumor. HPV-responsive T-cell expansion during chemoradiotherapy was linked to improved recurrence-free survival in HPV16-positive patients.

The rearrangement links TRBV7-2 to TRBJ2-1; TRBD2 matches 10 bases. The clonotype was recovered from a human donor with HPV-associated anogenital cancer. The sequencing here drew on tumor tissue, taken from a patient who underwent chemoradiotherapy. The CDR3 DNA is TGTGCCAGCAGCGGAGGACTAGCGGCCTACAATGAGCAGTTCTTC. Protein: CASSGGLAAYNEQFF.